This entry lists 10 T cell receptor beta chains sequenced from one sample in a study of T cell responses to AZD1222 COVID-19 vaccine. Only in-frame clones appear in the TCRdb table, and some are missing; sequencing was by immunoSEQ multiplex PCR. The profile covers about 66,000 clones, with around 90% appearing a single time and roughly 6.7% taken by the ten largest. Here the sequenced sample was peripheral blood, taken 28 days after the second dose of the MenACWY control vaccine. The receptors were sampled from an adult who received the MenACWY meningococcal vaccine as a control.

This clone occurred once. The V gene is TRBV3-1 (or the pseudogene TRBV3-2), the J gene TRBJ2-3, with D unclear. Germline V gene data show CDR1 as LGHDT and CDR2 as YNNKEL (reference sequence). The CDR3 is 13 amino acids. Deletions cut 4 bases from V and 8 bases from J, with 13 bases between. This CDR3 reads CASSPERTGTQYF. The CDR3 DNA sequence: TGTGCCAGCAGCCCCGAGAGGACGGGTACGCAGTATTTT.

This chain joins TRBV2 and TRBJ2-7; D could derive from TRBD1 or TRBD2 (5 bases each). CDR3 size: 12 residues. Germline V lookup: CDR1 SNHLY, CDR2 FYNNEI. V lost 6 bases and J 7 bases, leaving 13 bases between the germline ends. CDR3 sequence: CASRDAEGEQYF. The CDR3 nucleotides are TGTGCCAGCAGGGATGCCGAGGGGGAGCAGTACTTC. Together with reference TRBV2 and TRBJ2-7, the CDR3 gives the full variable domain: EPEVTQTPSHQVTQMGQEVILRCVPISNHLYFYWYRQILGQKVEFLVSFYNNEISEKSEIFDDQFSVERPDGSNFTLKIRSTKLEDSAMYFCASRDAEGEQYFGPGTRLTVT.

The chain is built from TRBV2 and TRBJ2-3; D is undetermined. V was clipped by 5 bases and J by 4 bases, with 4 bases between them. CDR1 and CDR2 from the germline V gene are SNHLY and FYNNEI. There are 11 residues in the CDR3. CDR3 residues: CASSLSDTQYF. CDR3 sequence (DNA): TGTGCCAGCAGTTTATCAGATACGCAGTATTTT.

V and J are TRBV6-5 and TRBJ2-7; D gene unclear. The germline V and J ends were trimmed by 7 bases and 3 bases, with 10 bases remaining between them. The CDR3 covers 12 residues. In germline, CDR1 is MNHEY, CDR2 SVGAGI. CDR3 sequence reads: CASMGANYEQYF. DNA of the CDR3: TGTGCCAGCATGGGCGCCAACTACGAGCAGTACTTC.

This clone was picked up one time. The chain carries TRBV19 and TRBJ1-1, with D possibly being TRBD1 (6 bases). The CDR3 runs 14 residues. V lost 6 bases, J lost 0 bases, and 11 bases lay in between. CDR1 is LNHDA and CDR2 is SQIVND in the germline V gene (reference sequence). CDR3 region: CASRVQGMNTEAFF. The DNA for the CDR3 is TGTGCCAGTAGAGTACAGGGCATGAACACTGAAGCTTTCTTT.

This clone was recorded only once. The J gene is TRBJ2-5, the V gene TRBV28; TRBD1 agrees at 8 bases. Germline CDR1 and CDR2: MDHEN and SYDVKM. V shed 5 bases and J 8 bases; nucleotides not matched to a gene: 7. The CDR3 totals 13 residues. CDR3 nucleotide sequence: TGTGCCAGCAGTCTAGGGACAGGCGATACCCAGTACTTC. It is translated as CASSLGTGDTQYF.

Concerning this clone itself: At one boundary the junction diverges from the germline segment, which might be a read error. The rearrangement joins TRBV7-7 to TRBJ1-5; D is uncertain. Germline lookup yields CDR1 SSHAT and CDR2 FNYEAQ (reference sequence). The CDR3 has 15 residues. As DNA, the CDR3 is TGTGCTAGCAGCGTGTCGGCTAATAGCAATCAGCCCCAGCATTTT. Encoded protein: CASSVSANSNQPQHF.

CDR3 nucleotide sequence: TGTGCCAGCAGTCGGGACAGGGTATACGGCTACACCTTC. Translation: CASSRDRVYGYTF. This sequence joins TRBV12-3 or TRBV12-4 and TRBJ1-2, with TRBD1 matching over 9 bases. J lost 8 bases, V lost 5 bases, and 6 bases had no gene match. This CDR3 contains 13 residues.

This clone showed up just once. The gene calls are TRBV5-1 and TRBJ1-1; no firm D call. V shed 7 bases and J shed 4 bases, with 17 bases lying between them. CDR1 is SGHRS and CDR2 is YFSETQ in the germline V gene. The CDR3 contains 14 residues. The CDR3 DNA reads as TGCGCCAGCTTCTCGGGCGTGGCGGGCACTGAAGCTTTCTTT. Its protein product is CASFSGVAGTEAFF.

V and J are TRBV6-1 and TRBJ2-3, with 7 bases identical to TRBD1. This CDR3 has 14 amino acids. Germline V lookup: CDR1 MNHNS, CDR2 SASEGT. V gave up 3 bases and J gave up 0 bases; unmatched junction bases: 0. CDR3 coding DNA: TGTGCCAGCAGTGAGACAGGGAGCACAGATACGCAGTATTTT. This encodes CASSETGSTDTQYF.